The sequence of this TCR beta chain was determined in a study of cytomegalovirus exposure and HLA in healthy donors. This CDR3 comprises 16 residues. Per the germline V gene, CDR1 is SGHNT and CDR2 is YYREEE (reference sequence). Study outcomes and limitations: Investigators reported around 150 TCR beta chains as tied to cytomegalovirus. A later examination showed that TCR association rates differed by HLA locus, with DRB1 most and HLA-C fewest. In presence/absence analyses, roughly uniform sequencing depth across donors was assumed.

In the PCR, 60 Vbeta and 13 Jbeta primers were used. Original data processing: Unique TCR beta chains totaled around 86 million in a later count, with approximately 11 million of them shared. The repertoire was sequenced with immunoSEQ multiplex PCR; TCRdb's copy has only in-frame clones and lacks some. That table furnishes V, J and clone size, whereas the DNA furnished D and trimming. The repertoire has 160,000 or so clones, around 80% of them found once; the top ten carry more than 1.2%. As for this clone: Its antigen is still unknown.

The chain uses TRBV5-4 and TRBJ1-3; D gene uncertain. The J call may be mistaken, given a closer DNA end match to TRBJ2-2. The sample consisted of PBMCs. This clonotype was sampled from a male donor in good health and CMV-seronegative. CDR3 DNA sequence: TGTGCCAGCAGCTTGGATTTGGTAGGGAACACCGGGGAGCTGTTTTTT. This sequence encodes CASSLDLVGNTGELFF.